A selection of T cell receptor beta chains follows, all from one sample in a study of post-analysis software for immune sequencing data. TCRdb called the PCR reads again in MiXCR, with one record for every CDR3 protein. The repertoire has 600,000 to 750,000 distinct CDR3 sequences, approximately 59% of them found once; the top ten carry about 10%. The sequenced sample was blood. The receptor source for this set is a girl aged 2 to 9 with multiple sclerosis. Both conserved end residues are part of each CDR3. A D gene is named only where the DNA matches it firmly. Rows may omit the clone size; those that give it use once, few, many or a size class.

size	V	J	D	length	CDR3	DNA
.	TRBV18	TRBJ1-1	.	11	CAIIRETEAFF	TGTGCCATCATAAGGGAAACTGAAGCTTTCTTT
once	TRBV9	TRBJ2-7	.	15	CASSSPGTSPCEQYF	TGTGCCAGCAGCTCGCCCGGGACGAGCCCCTGCGAGCAGTACTTC
.	TRBV7-3	TRBJ2-1	TRBD2	16	CASSSSGSAGSNEQFF	TGTGCCAGCAGCTCTAGCGGTAGCGCAGGGAGCAATGAGCAGTTCTTC
few	TRBV24-1	TRBJ2-5	.	16	CATSDLTETGKETQYF	TGTGCCACCAGTGATTTGACCGAGACCGGAAAAGAGACCCAGTACTTC
.	TRBV3-1	TRBJ2-5	TRBD2	15	CASSQTGTSGETQYF	TGTGCCAGCAGCCAAACCGGGACTAGCGGAGAGACCCAGTACTTC
once	TRBV5-5	TRBJ2-7	.	13	CASSLDIAYEQYF	TGTGCCAGCAGCTTGGACATCGCCTACGAGCAGTACTTC
.	TRBV4-3	TRBJ1-1	.	14	CASSQDRRRTEAFF	TGCGCCAGCAGCCAAGATAGGCGGAGGACTGAAGCTTTCTTT
.	TRBV29-1	TRBJ2-5	TRBD2	14	CSVEGAPGRETQYF	TGCAGCGTTGAAGGCGCGCCCGGGAGGGAGACCCAGTACTTC
.	TRBV9	TRBJ2-1	.	12	CASSVDGNEQFF	TGTGCCAGCAGCGTAGATGGTAATGAGCAGTTCTTC
.	TRBV7-2	TRBJ2-1	TRBD2	14	CASRQRGGYNEQFF	TGTGCCAGCAGGCAGCGGGGGGGATACAATGAGCAGTTCTTC
.	TRBV11-2	TRBJ2-1	.	11	CASSGVSEQFF	TGTGCCAGCAGTGGGGTTAGTGAGCAGTTCTTC
few	TRBV12-3/TRBV12-4	TRBJ2-5	TRBD2	14	CASSLLAGDETQYF	TGTGCCAGCAGTCTTTTAGCGGGGGATGAGACCCAGTACTTC
.	TRBV5-5	TRBJ2-1	.	15	CASSFSVNSYNEQFF	TGTGCCAGCAGCTTCTCGGTCAACTCCTACAATGAGCAGTTCTTC
few	TRBV12-3/TRBV12-4	TRBJ2-7	.	13	CASTPDSSYEQYF	TGTGCCAGCACCCCGGACAGCTCCTACGAGCAGTACTTC
.	TRBV3-1	TRBJ2-1	.	12	CASSQDKQQQFF	TGTGCCAGCAGCCAAGATAAGCAGCAGCAGTTCTTC
.	TRBV6-2/TRBV6-3	TRBJ2-7	.	12	CASTSGLYEQYF	TGTGCCAGCACATCAGGACTCTACGAGCAGTACTTC
.	TRBV20-1	TRBJ2-3	TRBD2	16	CSASGLAAVGTDTQYF	TGCAGTGCTAGTGGACTAGCGGCGGTGGGTACAGATACGCAGTATTTT
.	TRBV20-1	TRBJ1-4	TRBD1	15	CSARIPGQGMEKLFF	TGCAGTGCTAGAATCCCTGGACAGGGGATGGAAAAACTGTTTTTT
.	TRBV28	TRBJ2-5	.	14	CASSHNTPQETQYF	TGTGCCAGCAGTCACAACACGCCACAAGAGACCCAGTACTTC
.	TRBV29-1	TRBJ2-2	.	13	CSVVATNTGELFF	TGCAGCGTTGTAGCGACGAACACCGGGGAGCTGTTTTTT
.	TRBV5-1	TRBJ2-7	TRBD2	15	CASSSTSGNYYEQYF	TGCGCCAGCAGCTCCACTAGCGGCAACTACTACGAGCAGTACTTC
many	TRBV5-1	TRBJ2-1	TRBD2	15	CASSLVGTSGSLQFF	TGCGCCAGCAGCTTGGTAGGGACTAGCGGGAGTTTGCAGTTCTTC
.	TRBV5-5	TRBJ2-7	.	15	CASSLDSSFSYEQYF	TGTGCCAGCAGCTTGGACAGCTCCTTCTCCTACGAGCAGTACTTC
once	TRBV20-1	TRBJ1-5	TRBD1	14	CSAGDLTGRQPQHF	TGCAGTGCTGGAGATCTGACAGGGCGTCAGCCCCAGCATTTT
.	TRBV12-3/TRBV12-4	TRBJ2-3	TRBD1	15	CASTRQGASTDTQYF	TGTGCCAGCACCCGACAGGGGGCTAGCACAGATACGCAGTATTTT
once	TRBV6-2/TRBV6-3	TRBJ1-2	.	14	CASSQMRLPYGYTF	TGTGCCAGCAGCCAAATGCGCCTCCCCTATGGCTACACCTTC
.	TRBV7-2	TRBJ2-2	.	13	CASSLGWTGELFF	TGTGCCAGCAGCTTAGGGTGGACCGGGGAGCTGTTTTTT
.	TRBV7-2	TRBJ1-2	.	15	CASSLVAGVNHGYTF	TGTGCCAGCAGCTTAGTAGCAGGGGTGAACCATGGCTACACCTTC
few	TRBV29-1	TRBJ2-1	TRBD1	12	CSVVQGADEQFF	TGCAGCGTTGTGCAGGGGGCCGATGAGCAGTTCTTC
.	TRBV11-2	TRBJ1-1	TRBD1	15	CASSPVPGQGTEAFF	TGTGCCAGCAGCCCGGTCCCGGGACAGGGAACAGAAGCTTTCTTT
.	TRBV5-1	TRBJ2-1	TRBD2	17	CASSLGTSGGSPGEQFF	TGCGCCAGCAGCTTAGGGACTAGCGGGGGGTCCCCCGGGGAGCAGTTCTTC
.	TRBV21-1	TRBJ2-4	.	15	CASSKSEGQENIQYF	TGTGCCAGCAGCAAATCGGAGGGCCAGGAAAACATTCAGTACTTC
.	TRBV11-2	TRBJ2-1	.	16	CASTDRGRRGRNEQFF	TGTGCCAGCACTGATAGGGGGAGGCGGGGGCGGAATGAGCAGTTCTTC
once	TRBV5-6	TRBJ2-1	.	14	CASRTGSGGSEQFF	TGTGCCAGCAGGACCGGGAGTGGAGGCAGTGAGCAGTTCTTC
.	TRBV20-1	TRBJ1-2	.	12	CSARVTGGGYTF	TGCAGTGCTAGAGTGACAGGTGGAGGCTACACCTTC
many	TRBV3-1	TRBJ2-7	.	13	CASSQGTDYEQYF	TGTGCCAGCAGCCAAGGAACGGACTACGAGCAGTACTTC
.	TRBV11-2	TRBJ2-1	TRBD2	20	CASRRTSGRNQRRDYNEQFF	TGTGCCAGCAGACGGACTAGCGGGAGGAACCAACGACGAGACTACAATGAGCAGTTCTTC
few	TRBV2	TRBJ2-1	TRBD2	17	CASSSLAGGGAYNEQFF	TGTGCCAGCAGTAGTCTAGCGGGAGGGGGGGCCTACAATGAGCAGTTCTTC
.	TRBV7-2	TRBJ2-3	.	14	CASSPDHGTDMQYF	TGTGCCAGCAGTCCTGACCATGGCACAGATATGCAGTATTTT
.	TRBV5-1	TRBJ2-6	.	16	CASSLNQGSGANVLTF	TGCGCCAGCAGCTTAAATCAGGGCTCGGGGGCCAACGTCCTGACTTTC
few	TRBV10-3	TRBJ1-2	.	12	CAISGYSYGYTF	TGTGCCATCAGTGGCTACAGCTATGGCTACACCTTC
few	TRBV11-2	TRBJ2-3	TRBD2	17	CASSLGLRGGEGDTQYF	TGTGCCAGCAGCTTAGGGCTGCGGGGGGGCGAGGGGGATACGCAGTATTTT
few	TRBV7-7	TRBJ2-5	TRBD1	16	CASSLWGQGTEETQYF	TGTGCTAGCAGCTTATGGGGACAGGGGACCGAAGAGACCCAGTACTTC
few	TRBV24-1	TRBJ2-1	.	14	CATSDLKAINEQFF	TGTGCCACCAGTGATTTAAAGGCCATCAATGAGCAGTTCTTC
.	TRBV4-2	TRBJ2-3	TRBD2	17	CASSQETSGRRTDTQYF	TGTGCCAGCAGCCAAGAGACTAGCGGGAGGAGAACAGATACGCAGTATTTT
.	TRBV7-2	TRBJ2-3	.	13	CASSFQESDTQYF	TGTGCCAGCAGCTTTCAGGAGTCAGATACGCAGTATTTT
few	TRBV7-8	TRBJ2-7	TRBD2	16	CASSQPTSGHSYEQYF	TGTGCCAGCAGCCAACCTACTAGCGGCCACTCCTACGAGCAGTACTTC
few	TRBV4-2	TRBJ2-3	.	17	CASSQGDEGIGTDTQYF	TGTGCCAGCAGCCAGGGTGATGAGGGGATCGGCACAGATACGCAGTATTTT
few	TRBV14	TRBJ1-4	TRBD1	15	CASSQSGTGVEKLFF	TGTGCCAGCAGCCAGTCCGGGACAGGGGTTGAAAAACTGTTTTTT
.	TRBV19	TRBJ1-2	.	13	CASSTYLNYGHTF	TGTGCCAGTAGTACGTACCTGAACTATGGCCACACCTTC
.	TRBV27	TRBJ1-2	.	14	CASSTSVGHAGYTF	.
.	TRBV5-1	TRBJ2-3	.	15	CASSLEGSGTDTQYF	TGCGCCAGCAGCTTGGAGGGGTCAGGAACAGATACGCAGTATTTT
.	TRBV20-1	TRBJ1-6	TRBD1	14	CSAREGQPNSPLHF	TGCAGTGCTAGGGAGGGACAGCCGAATTCACCCCTCCACTTT